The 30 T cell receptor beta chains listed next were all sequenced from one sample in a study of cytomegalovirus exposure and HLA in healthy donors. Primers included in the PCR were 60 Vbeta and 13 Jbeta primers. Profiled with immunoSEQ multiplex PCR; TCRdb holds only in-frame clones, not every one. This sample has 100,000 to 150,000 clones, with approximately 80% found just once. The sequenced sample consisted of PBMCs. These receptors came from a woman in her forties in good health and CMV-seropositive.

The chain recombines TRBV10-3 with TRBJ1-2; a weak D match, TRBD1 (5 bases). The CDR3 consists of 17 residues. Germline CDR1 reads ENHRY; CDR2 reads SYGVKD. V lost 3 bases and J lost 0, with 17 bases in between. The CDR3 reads CAISDEFFGGTNYGYTF. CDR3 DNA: TGTGCCATCAGTGATGAGTTCTTTGGGGGGACTAACTATGGCTACACCTTC.

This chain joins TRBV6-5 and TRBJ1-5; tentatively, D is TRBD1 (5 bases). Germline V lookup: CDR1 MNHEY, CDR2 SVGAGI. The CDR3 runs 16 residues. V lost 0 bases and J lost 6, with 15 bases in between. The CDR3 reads CASSYSSPGVGQPQHF. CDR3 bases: TGTGCCAGCAGTTACTCGAGCCCGGGGGTGGGTCAGCCCCAGCATTTT.

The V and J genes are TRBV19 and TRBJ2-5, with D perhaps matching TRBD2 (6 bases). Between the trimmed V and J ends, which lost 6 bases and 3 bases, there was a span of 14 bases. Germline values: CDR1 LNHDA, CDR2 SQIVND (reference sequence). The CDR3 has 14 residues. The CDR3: CASRPGLSEETQYF. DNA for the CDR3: TGTGCCAGTAGACCCGGACTATCGGAAGAGACCCAGTACTTC. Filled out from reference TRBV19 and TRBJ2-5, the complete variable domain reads DGGITQSPKYLFRKEGQNVTLSCEQNLNHDAMYWYRQDPGQGLRLIYYSQIVNDFQKGDIAEGYSVSREKKESFPLTVTSAQKNPTAFYLCASRPGLSEETQYFGPGTRLLVL.

This chain's CDR3 is CAWDTGTYEQYF. The CDR3, as DNA: TGTGCCTGGGATACAGGGACCTACGAGCAGTACTTC. The chain combines TRBV30 with TRBJ2-7, with a weak D call TRBD1 (6 bases). Germline values: CDR1 GTSNPN, CDR2 SVGIG (reference sequence). V dropped 5 bases and J dropped 2 bases, with 10 bases sitting between them. This CDR3 spans 12 amino acids.

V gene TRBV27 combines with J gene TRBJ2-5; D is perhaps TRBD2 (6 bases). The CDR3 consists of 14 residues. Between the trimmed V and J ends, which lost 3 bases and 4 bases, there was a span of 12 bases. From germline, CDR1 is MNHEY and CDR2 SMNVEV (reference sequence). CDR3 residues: CASSFVGGGETQYF. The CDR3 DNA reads TGTGCCAGCAGTTTTGTCGGGGGTGGAGAGACCCAGTACTTC.

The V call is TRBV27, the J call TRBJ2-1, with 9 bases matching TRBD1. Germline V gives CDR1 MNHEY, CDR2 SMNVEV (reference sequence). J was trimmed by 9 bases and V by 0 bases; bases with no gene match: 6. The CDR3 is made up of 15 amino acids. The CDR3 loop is CASSLSGQGVSEQFF. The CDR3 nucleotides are TGTGCCAGCAGTTTATCGGGACAGGGTGTGAGTGAGCAGTTCTTC.

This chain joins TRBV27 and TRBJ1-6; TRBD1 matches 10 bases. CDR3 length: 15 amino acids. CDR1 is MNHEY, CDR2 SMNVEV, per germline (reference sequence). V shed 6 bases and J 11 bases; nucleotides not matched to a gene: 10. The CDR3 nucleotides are TGTGCCAGCAGCATATCGGGGGACAGGGGTGCACCCCTCCACTTT. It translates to CASSISGDRGAPLHF.

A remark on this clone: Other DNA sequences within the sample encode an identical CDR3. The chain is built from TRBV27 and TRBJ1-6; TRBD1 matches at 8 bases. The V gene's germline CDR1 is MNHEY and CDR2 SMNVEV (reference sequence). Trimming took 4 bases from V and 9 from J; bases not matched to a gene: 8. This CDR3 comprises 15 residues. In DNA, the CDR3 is TGTGCCAGCAGTTCACAGGGGGTTTTTAGTTCACCCCTCCACTTT. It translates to CASSSQGVFSSPLHF.

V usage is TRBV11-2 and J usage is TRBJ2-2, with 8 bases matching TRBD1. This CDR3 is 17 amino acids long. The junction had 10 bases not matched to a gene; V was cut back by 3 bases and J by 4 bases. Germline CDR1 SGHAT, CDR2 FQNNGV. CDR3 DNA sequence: TGTGCCAGCAGCTTGGCAGGGGGCCTCACCTTCACCGGGGAGCTGTTTTTT. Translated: CASSLAGGLTFTGELFF.

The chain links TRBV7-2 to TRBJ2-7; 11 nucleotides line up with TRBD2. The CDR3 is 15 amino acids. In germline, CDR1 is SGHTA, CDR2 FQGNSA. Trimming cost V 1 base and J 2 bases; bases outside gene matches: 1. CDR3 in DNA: TGTGCCAGCAGCTTAGTAGCGGGGGGGACCTACGAGCAGTACTTC. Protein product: CASSLVAGGTYEQYF.

CDR3 sequence: CASSPSSGRPYEQFF. The CDR3 region has the DNA TGTGCCAGCTCACCGAGTAGCGGGAGACCATATGAGCAGTTCTTC. V is TRBV18 and J is TRBJ2-1; TRBD2 matches 9 bases. The germline V gene has CDR1 KGHSH and CDR2 LQKENI. After removal of 3 bases from V and 8 bases from J, the junction contained 8 bases not matched to a gene. The CDR3 has 15 amino acids.

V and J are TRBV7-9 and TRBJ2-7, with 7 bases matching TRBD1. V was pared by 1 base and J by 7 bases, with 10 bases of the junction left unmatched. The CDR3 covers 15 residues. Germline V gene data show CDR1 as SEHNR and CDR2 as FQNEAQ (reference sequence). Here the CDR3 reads CASSLEGAVSGEQYF. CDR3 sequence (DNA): TGTGCCAGCAGCTTAGAGGGGGCAGTATCGGGGGAGCAGTACTTC.

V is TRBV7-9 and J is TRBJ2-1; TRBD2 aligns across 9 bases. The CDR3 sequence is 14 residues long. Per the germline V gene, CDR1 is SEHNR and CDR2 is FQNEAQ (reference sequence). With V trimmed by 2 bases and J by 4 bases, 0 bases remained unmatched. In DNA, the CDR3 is TGTGCCAGCAGCTTACTAGCGGGATACAATGAGCAGTTCTTC. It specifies CASSLLAGYNEQFF.

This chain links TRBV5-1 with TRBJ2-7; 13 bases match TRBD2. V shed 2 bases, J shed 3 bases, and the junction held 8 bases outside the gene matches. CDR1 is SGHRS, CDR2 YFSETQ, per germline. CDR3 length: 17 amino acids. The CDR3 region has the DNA TGCGCCAGCAGCTTTCGACTAGCGGGAGGCCGATTCTACGAGCAGTACTTC. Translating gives CASSFRLAGGRFYEQYF.

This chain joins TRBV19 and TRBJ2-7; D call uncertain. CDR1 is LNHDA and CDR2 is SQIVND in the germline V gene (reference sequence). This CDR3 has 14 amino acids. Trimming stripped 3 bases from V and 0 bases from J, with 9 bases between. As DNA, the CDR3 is TGTGCCAGTAGTATCCGCGCGGACTCCTACGAGCAGTACTTC. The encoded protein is CASSIRADSYEQYF.

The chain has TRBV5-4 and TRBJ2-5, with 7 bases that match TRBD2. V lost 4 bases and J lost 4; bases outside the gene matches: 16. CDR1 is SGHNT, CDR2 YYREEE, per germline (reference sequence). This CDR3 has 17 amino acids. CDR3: CASSAYLGGRRTETQYF. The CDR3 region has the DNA TGTGCCAGCAGCGCCTATCTGGGGGGGAGGAGGACAGAGACCCAGTACTTC.

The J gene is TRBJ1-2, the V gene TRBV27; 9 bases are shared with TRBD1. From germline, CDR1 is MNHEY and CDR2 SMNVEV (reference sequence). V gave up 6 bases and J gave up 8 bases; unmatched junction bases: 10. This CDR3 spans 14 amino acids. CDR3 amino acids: CASRAAGTGNGYTF. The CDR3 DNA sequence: TGTGCCAGCAGAGCAGCCGGGACAGGGAACGGCTACACCTTC.

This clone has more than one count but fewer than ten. For the CDR3, the DNA is TGCAGCGTTGTGCTACCTTCCTACGAGCAGTACTTC. Amino acid sequence: CSVVLPSYEQYF. This chain links TRBV29-1 with TRBJ2-5; no clear D gene. The J call is in doubt because the DNA end fits TRBJ2-7 better. There are 12 residues in the CDR3. CDR1 SQVTM and CDR2 ANQGSEA come from the germline V gene.

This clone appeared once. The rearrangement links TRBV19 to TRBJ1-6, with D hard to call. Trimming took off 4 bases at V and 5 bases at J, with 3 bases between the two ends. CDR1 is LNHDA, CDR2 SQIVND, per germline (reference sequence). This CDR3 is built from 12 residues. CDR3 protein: CASSTDNSPLHF. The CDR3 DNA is TGTGCCAGTAGTACGGATAATTCACCCCTCCACTTT.

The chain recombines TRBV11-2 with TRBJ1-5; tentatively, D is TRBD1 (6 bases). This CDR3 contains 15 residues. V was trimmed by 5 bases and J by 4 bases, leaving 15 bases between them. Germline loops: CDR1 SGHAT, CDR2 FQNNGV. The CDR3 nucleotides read TGTGCCAGCAGCCCTGGGGGGGCCCTAAATCAGCCCCAGCATTTT. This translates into CASSPGGALNQPQHF.

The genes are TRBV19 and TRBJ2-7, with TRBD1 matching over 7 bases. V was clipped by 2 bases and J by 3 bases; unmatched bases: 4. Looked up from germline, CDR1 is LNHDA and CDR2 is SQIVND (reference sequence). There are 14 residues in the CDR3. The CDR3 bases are TGTGCCAGTAGTATAATGGGACAGATCTACGAGCAGTACTTC. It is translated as CASSIMGQIYEQYF.

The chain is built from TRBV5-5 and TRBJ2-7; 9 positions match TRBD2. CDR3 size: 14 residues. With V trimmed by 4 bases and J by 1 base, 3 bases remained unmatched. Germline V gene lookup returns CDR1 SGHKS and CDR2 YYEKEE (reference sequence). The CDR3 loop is CASSGLAFSYEQYF. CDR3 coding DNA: TGTGCCAGCAGCGGACTAGCGTTTTCCTACGAGCAGTACTTC.

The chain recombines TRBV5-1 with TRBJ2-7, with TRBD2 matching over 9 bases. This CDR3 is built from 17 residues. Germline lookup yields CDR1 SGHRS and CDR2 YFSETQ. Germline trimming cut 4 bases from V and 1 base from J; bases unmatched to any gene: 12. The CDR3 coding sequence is TGCGCCAGCAGCACAGGGACTAGCCGCCAAGGGTCCTACGAGCAGTACTTC. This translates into CASSTGTSRQGSYEQYF.

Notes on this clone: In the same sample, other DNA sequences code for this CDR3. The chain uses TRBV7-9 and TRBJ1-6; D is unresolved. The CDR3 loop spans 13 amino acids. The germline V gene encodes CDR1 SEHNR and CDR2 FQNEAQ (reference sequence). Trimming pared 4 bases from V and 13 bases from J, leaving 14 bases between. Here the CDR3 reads CASSSTLTSPLHF. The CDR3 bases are TGTGCCAGCAGCTCCACTTTAACTTCCCCCCTCCACTTT.

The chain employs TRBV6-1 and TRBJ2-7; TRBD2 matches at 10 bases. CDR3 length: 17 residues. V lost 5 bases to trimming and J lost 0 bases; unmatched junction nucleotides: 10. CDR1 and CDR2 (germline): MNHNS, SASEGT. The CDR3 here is CASSKDGLAARSYEQYF. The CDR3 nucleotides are TGTGCCAGCAGTAAAGACGGACTAGCGGCCCGCTCCTACGAGCAGTACTTC.

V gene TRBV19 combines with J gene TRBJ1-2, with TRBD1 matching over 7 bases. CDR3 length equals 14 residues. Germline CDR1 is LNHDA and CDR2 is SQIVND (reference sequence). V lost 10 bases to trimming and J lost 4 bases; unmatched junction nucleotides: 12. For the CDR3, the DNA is TGTGCCACAGGAAGACAGGGAGTTGCCTATGGCTACACCTTC. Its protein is CATGRQGVAYGYTF.

The CDR3 region has the DNA TGCAGCCGACTAGGACAAGAGACCCAGTACTTC. Amino acid sequence: CSRLGQETQYF. This chain uses TRBV20-1 with TRBJ2-5, with D perhaps matching TRBD2 (6 bases). Germline V gene data show CDR1 as DFQATT and CDR2 as SNEGSKA (reference sequence). This CDR3 is 11 amino acids long.

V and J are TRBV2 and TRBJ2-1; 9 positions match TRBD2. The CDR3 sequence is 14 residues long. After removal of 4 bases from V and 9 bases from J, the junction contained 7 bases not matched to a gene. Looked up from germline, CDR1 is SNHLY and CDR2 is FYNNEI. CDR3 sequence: CASSGGLASTEQFF. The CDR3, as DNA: TGTGCCAGCAGTGGGGGACTAGCCTCTACTGAGCAGTTCTTC.

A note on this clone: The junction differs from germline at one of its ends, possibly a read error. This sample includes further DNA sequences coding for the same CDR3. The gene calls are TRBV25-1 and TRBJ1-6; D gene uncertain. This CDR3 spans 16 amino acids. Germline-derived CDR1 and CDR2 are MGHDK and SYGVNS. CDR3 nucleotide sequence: TGTGCCAGCAGGGCCTCGGGTGTATCCTATAATTCCCCCCTCCACTTT. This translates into CASRASGVSYNSPLHF.

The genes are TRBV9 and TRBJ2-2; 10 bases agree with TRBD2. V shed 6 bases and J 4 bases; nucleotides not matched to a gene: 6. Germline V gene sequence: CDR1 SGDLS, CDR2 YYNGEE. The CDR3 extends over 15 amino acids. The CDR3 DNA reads TGTGCCAGCACCGAAGCGGGGGGGCGCACCGGGGAGCTGTTTTTT. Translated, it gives CASTEAGGRTGELFF.